This TCR beta chain appears in the sequencing data of a study of response to subunit inactivated influenza vaccine. Findings and caveats of the study: The authors offered the suggestion that each seasonal influenza vaccination recruits few new T cells.

TCRdb redid the calling of the RT-PCR reads with MiXCR, one entry per CDR3 protein. This sample has about 480,000 distinct CDR3 sequences, with approximately 13% found just once. A few counts support this clonotype. Its antigen is undetermined. Germline CDR1 KGHSH, CDR2 LQKENI. The CDR3 sequence is 13 residues long. Trimming took 5 bases from V and 6 from J, leaving 14 bases between them. Sequencing was performed on PBMCs from blood, taken about 6 weeks after vaccination. The rearrangement links TRBV18 to TRBJ2-7, with D maybe TRBD2 (6 bases). The clonotype was recovered from a man aged 50 or older who received an inactivated influenza vaccine. The CDR3 loop is CASSKDYQSEQYF. CDR3 in DNA: TGTGCCAGCTCAAAGGACTATCAGTCCGAGCAGTACTTC.